One and the same sample provided the 17 T cell receptor beta chains below, sequenced in a study of T cells in Graves' hyperthyroidism and ophthalmopathy. The source material, RNA transcripts, was used to amplify TCR beta CDR3 regions. HTBI primers were used for first-round RT-PCR of the TCR CDR3. TCRdb called the multiplex PCR reads again in MiXCR, with one record for every CDR3 protein. The sample holds 750,000 to 950,000 distinct CDR3 sequences, 38% seen once. Sequencing was carried out using blood. All receptors come from a man younger than 30 with Graves' hyperthyroidism.

This clonotype was seen at least ten times. V usage is TRBV29-1 and J usage is TRBJ2-5; TRBD2 matches at 8 bases. Germline lookup yields CDR1 SQVTM and CDR2 ANQGSEA. Trimming took 1 base from V and 3 from J; bases not matched to a gene: 4. There are 14 residues in the CDR3. The CDR3: CSVEAAGEEETQYF. For the CDR3, the DNA is TGCAGCGTTGAAGCAGCGGGAGAGGAAGAGACCCAGTACTTC.

This clonotype occurred a few times. This chain uses TRBV27 with TRBJ1-6; D uncertain. In germline, CDR1 is MNHEY, CDR2 SMNVEV (reference sequence). The CDR3 is 13 amino acids. V was shortened by 6 bases and J by 7 bases, with 10 bases between the two germline ends. The CDR3 spells CASRLMVNSPLHF. The CDR3 bases are TGTGCCAGCAGACTCATGGTGAATTCACCCCTCCACTTT.

Comment on this clonotype: At one end, the junction sequence differs from germline, possibly due to a read error. V gene TRBV29-1 combines with J gene TRBJ1-1, with D unclear. Germline assignment: CDR1 SQVTM and CDR2 ANQGSEA. This CDR3 has 13 residues. As DNA, the CDR3 is TGCAGCGTTGAAGAATTCGGGAACGCTGAAGCTTTCTTT. Protein product: CSVEEFGNAEAFF.

V gene TRBV4-1 combines with J gene TRBJ1-5; unclear D gene. This CDR3 spans 14 amino acids. Germline V gives CDR1 MGHRA, CDR2 YSYEKL. Trimming left V 1 base short and J 5 bases short, with 9 bases between. The CDR3 loop is CASSQVGSDQPQHF. CDR3 coding DNA: TGCGCCAGCAGCCAAGTGGGTTCAGATCAGCCCCAGCATTTT.

J is TRBJ1-1 and V is TRBV2; D gene uncertain. The germline gives CDR1 SNHLY, CDR2 FYNNEI. The V gene lost 5 bases and the J gene lost 3 bases, with 16 bases spanning the gap. CDR3 size: 15 residues. The CDR3 region is CASSSQSLRDTEAFF. CDR3 coding DNA: TGTGCCAGCAGTTCGCAGTCGTTGAGGGACACTGAAGCTTTCTTT.

The sample holds many counts of this clonotype. The rearrangement links TRBV19 to TRBJ2-7; D possibly corresponds to TRBD2 (5 bases). Trimming pared 3 bases from V and 0 bases from J, leaving 12 bases between. This CDR3 has 15 amino acids. CDR1 is LNHDA, CDR2 SQIVND, per germline (reference sequence). In DNA, the CDR3 is TGTGCCAGTAGTATCGCTAGCCGGAGCTCCTACGAGCAGTACTTC. Protein sequence: CASSIASRSSYEQYF.

This clonotype was recorded many times. CDR3 sequence (DNA): TGTGCCACCAGTGATTCAGGACAGTCCTACGAGCAGTACTTC. The encoded protein is CATSDSGQSYEQYF. This rearrangement joins TRBV24-1 to TRBJ2-7, with D possibly being TRBD1 (6 bases). The ends were cut back, 2 bases at V and 1 base at J, with 8 bases in the middle. The CDR3 has 14 amino acids. Germline V lookup: CDR1 KGHDR, CDR2 SFDVKD.

This clonotype occurred many times. Germline is not matched at one junction end, which may reflect a read error. CDR3 sequence: CASRGQGGNTEAFF. The CDR3 DNA sequence: TGCGCCAGCAGAGGACAGGGCGGGAACACTGAAGCTTTCTTT. The chain is built from TRBV7-2 and TRBJ1-1; 8 bases are shared with TRBD1. Germline V gives CDR1 SGHTA, CDR2 FQGNSA. The CDR3 has 14 amino acids. Using reference TRBV7-2 and TRBJ1-1 for the parts outside the CDR3, the full variable domain is GAGVSQSPSNKVTEKGKDVELRCDPISGHTALYWYRQSLGQGLEFLIYFQGNSAPDKSGLPSDRFSAERTGGSVSTLTIQRTQQEDSAVYLCASRGQGGNTEAFFGQGTRLTVV.

This clonotype showed up many times. The chain joins TRBV12-3 or TRBV12-4 to TRBJ1-5; 7 bases match TRBD1. The junction had 9 bases not matched to a gene; V was cut back by 4 bases and J by 6 bases. This CDR3 is built from 15 residues. The CDR3 is CASSSQGQSGQPQHF. DNA of the CDR3: TGTGCCAGCAGTTCACAGGGACAGTCCGGTCAGCCCCAGCATTTT.

This clonotype came up once. This chain links TRBV7-2 with TRBJ2-7; tentatively, D is TRBD2 (5 bases). The CDR3 consists of 16 residues. The V and J ends lost 4 bases and 0 bases respectively, with 16 bases between them. In germline, CDR1 is SGHTA, CDR2 FQGNSA. CDR3: CASSSEAGFSSYEQYF. The CDR3, as DNA: TGTGCCAGCAGCTCAGAGGCGGGCTTTTCCTCCTACGAGCAGTACTTC.

With respect to this clonotype: Just one base apart from a much larger clone, this may be a read error. V and J are TRBV7-4 and TRBJ1-1; D ambiguous. The ends were cut back, 7 bases at V and 3 bases at J, with 15 bases in the middle. Looked up from germline, CDR1 is SGHVT and CDR2 is SQSDAQ. The CDR3 is 14 amino acids. The DNA for the CDR3 is TGTGCCAGCATCTCCAAAATCCAAGACACTGAAGCTTTCTTT. This encodes CASISKIQDTEAFF.

The gene calls are TRBV25-1 and TRBJ1-3; 8 bases line up with TRBD1. V shed 10 bases and J 2 bases; nucleotides not matched to a gene: 19. The CDR3 runs 18 residues. Germline V gene sequence: CDR1 MGHDK, CDR2 SYGVNS. CDR3 nucleotide sequence: TGTGCCAACCGACAACATAAGGACAGGGCTAGACCTGGAAACACCATATATTTT. This encodes CANRQHKDRARPGNTIYF.

Worth noting for this clonotype: This may come from a read error, since a much larger clone is one base off. The conserved closing phenylalanine or tryptophan is absent in this CDR3, likely reflecting a read error. The gene calls are TRBV20-1 and TRBJ1-5; the D is unclear. V lost 1 base and J 3 bases, leaving 7 bases between the germline ends. CDR3 length: 13 residues. Germline V CDR1 and CDR2: DFQATT, SNEGSKA (reference sequence). The DNA of the CDR3 is TGCAGTGCTAGAGGGCGGTTCAATCAGCCCCAGCATTAT. It yields the protein CSARGRFNQPQHY.

In DNA, the CDR3 is TGTGCCAGCAAACCGGGGGGACTGAGCTCCGAGCAGTACTTC. This sequence encodes CASKPGGLSSEQYF. The gene calls are TRBV12-3 or TRBV12-4 and TRBJ2-7, with 7 bases aligning to TRBD2. V lost 7 bases and J lost 6; bases outside the gene matches: 12. The CDR3 is made up of 14 amino acids.

The chain links TRBV12-3 or TRBV12-4 to TRBJ2-2, with D possibly being TRBD2 (5 bases). The length of the CDR3 is 14 residues. With 7 bases removed from V and 5 bases from J, the gap between germline ends came to 14 bases. The CDR3, as DNA: TGTGCCAGCACCAAAACTAGGACGACCGGGGAGCTGTTTTTT. Translating gives CASTKTRTTGELFF.

This chain links TRBV7-8 with TRBJ2-7, with a possible D match to TRBD1 (6 bases). The CDR3 contains 15 residues. Germline V CDR1 and CDR2: SGHVS, FQNEAQ. V was trimmed by 6 bases and J by 2 bases, leaving 17 bases between them. For the CDR3, the DNA is TGTGCCAGCAGTGAAGTGGGGGCAGGGCCCTACGAGCAGTACTTC. Amino acids: CASSEVGAGPYEQYF.

The genes are TRBV12-3 or TRBV12-4 and TRBJ1-3; no clear D. Trimming took off 6 bases at V and 6 bases at J, with 12 bases between the two ends. The CDR3 consists of 13 residues. The CDR3: CASSRGRLNTIYF. Here the CDR3 DNA reads TGTGCCAGCAGCCGTGGACGGCTAAACACCATATATTTT.